The clone carrying this T cell receptor beta chain occurred many times. Its antigen is not known. cDNA libraries for TCR alpha and TCR beta, carrying sample barcodes and UMIs, came from 5'RACE with constant-segment primers. TCRdb used MiXCR to reprocess the 5' RACE reads, holding one entry per CDR3 protein. This table holds roughly 200,000 distinct CDR3 sequences, roughly 16% found once. This entry is derived from a study of T-cell memory formation after mild COVID-19. General study results and limits: Clones that shrank (day 15 to 85) were balanced CD4/CD8, whereas later expanders leaned CD4+.

The CDR3 extends over 15 amino acids. V trimming: 1 base; J trimming: 5 bases; junction bases outside the gene matches: 4. Germline lookup yields CDR1 SGHRS and CDR2 YFSETQ. Input material: PBMCs or a T cell subset sorted from them (not recorded which). The chain combines TRBV5-1 with TRBJ2-3; TRBD2 matches at 10 bases. The source of this sequence is an adult woman who had mild COVID-19 (a few samples of this study predate the infection). Cell type and time point are not known. In DNA, the CDR3 is TGCGCCAGCAGCTTGAGCGGGGGGGCCGGAGATACGCAGTATTTT. It is translated as CASSLSGGAGDTQYF.